These 16 T cell receptor beta chains were sequenced from one sample in a study of shared clonotypes between healthy human individuals. This table comes from immunoSEQ multiplex PCR, and its TCRdb copy is limited to in-frame clones, with some not included. The top ten clones hold 0.37% of a sample with over 2 million clones, approximately 90% of them seen once. Sequencing input: naive CD4+ T cells from PBMCs. Subset here: CD45RA+ positively selected. The receptor source for this set is a man aged 18 to 30 in good health. Some clones in this sample may be carry-over from other donors' samples.

This clone was observed a single time. CDR3 in DNA: TGTGCCAGCAGTTTATGGGGGGCCCGAACCCAAACTGAAGCTTTCTTT. It yields the protein CASSLWGARTQTEAFF. V and J are TRBV28 and TRBJ1-1, with D tentatively TRBD1 (6 bases). Germline V gene data show CDR1 as MDHEN and CDR2 as SYDVKM. Deletions cut 0 bases from V and 5 bases from J, with 16 bases between. The CDR3 runs 16 residues.

This clone occurred once. The V call is TRBV9, the J call TRBJ2-1; no clear D gene. The CDR3 loop spans 13 amino acids. Germline V CDR1 and CDR2: SGDLS, YYNGEE. V lost 1 base to trimming and J lost 5 bases, with 7 bases between them. The CDR3 protein is CASSVFGHNEQFF. The CDR3 DNA is TGTGCCAGCAGCGTATTCGGACACAATGAGCAGTTCTTC.

The chain joins TRBV5-1 to TRBJ2-5, with 7 nucleotides matching TRBD1. CDR3 length: 14 amino acids. Germline values: CDR1 SGHRS, CDR2 YFSETQ. With 4 bases clipped from V and 6 bases from J, the junction kept 9 bases outside the gene matches. CDR3 residues: CASSPQGEGKTQYF. The CDR3 DNA is TGCGCCAGCAGCCCCCAGGGGGAAGGAAAGACCCAGTACTTC.

About this clone: An end of the junction does not agree with germline; a read error may underlie this. The J gene is TRBJ2-5, the V gene TRBV9; D is possibly TRBD2 (6 bases). There are 15 residues in the CDR3. CDR1 is SGDLS and CDR2 is YYNGEE in the germline V gene. The chain's CDR3 is CASSVDVDWRETRYF. DNA for the CDR3: TGTGCCAGCAGCGTAGACGTTGACTGGAGGGAGACCCGGTACTTC.

V usage is TRBV6-1 and J usage is TRBJ1-5; D gene uncertain. Germline CDR1 and CDR2: MNHNS and SASEGT. V lost 6 bases and J lost 0, with 3 bases in between. The CDR3 is 12 amino acids. This CDR3 reads CASRYSNQPQHF. The CDR3 DNA reads TGTGCCAGCAGGTATAGCAATCAGCCCCAGCATTTT.

This chain connects TRBV5-6 to TRBJ1-1; D not resolved. V gave up 2 bases and J gave up 9 bases, with 20 bases separating them. CDR1 SGHDT and CDR2 YYEEEE come from the germline V gene. The CDR3 consists of 15 residues. CDR3 bases: TGTGCCAGCAGCTTTAGCCGTCGGGGTATGGTTCAAGCTTTCTTT. Translation gives CASSFSRRGMVQAFF.

The chain links TRBV30 to TRBJ2-7, with D perhaps matching TRBD2 (6 bases). The ends were cut back, 0 bases at V and 4 bases at J, with 16 bases in the middle. The CDR3 is made up of 15 amino acids. From germline, CDR1 is GTSNPN and CDR2 SVGIG (reference sequence). The CDR3 loop is CAWSVRYGLMYEQYF. In DNA form, the CDR3 reads TGTGCCTGGAGTGTACGTTACGGACTAATGTACGAGCAGTACTTC.

The chain couples TRBV29-1 to TRBJ2-1, with 7 bases that match TRBD2. There are 15 residues in the CDR3. Germline-derived CDR1 and CDR2 are SQVTM and ANQGSEA. With 3 bases clipped from V and 2 bases from J, the junction kept 7 bases outside the gene matches. The CDR3 here is CSVEVGGMAYNEQFF. Here the CDR3 DNA reads TGCAGCGTTGAGGTGGGGGGGATGGCCTACAATGAGCAGTTCTTC.

Remarks on this clone: Other DNA sequences within the sample encode an identical CDR3. V and J are TRBV7-2 and TRBJ1-5, with 9 bases fitting TRBD1. CDR1 and CDR2 from the germline V gene are SGHTA and FQGNSA. Trimming took 2 bases from V and 2 from J; bases not matched to a gene: 1. This CDR3 contains 15 residues. This CDR3 reads CASSLRTGGNQPQHF. The CDR3, as DNA: TGTGCCAGCAGCTTACGGACAGGGGGCAATCAGCCCCAGCATTTT.

This chain connects TRBV29-1 to TRBJ2-1, with no clear D. Germline V gene lookup returns CDR1 SQVTM and CDR2 ANQGSEA. The V gene lost 4 bases and the J gene lost 4 bases, with 5 bases spanning the gap. This CDR3 spans 11 amino acids. Here the CDR3 reads CSVGYYNEQFF. The CDR3 DNA sequence: TGCAGCGTTGGGTATTACAATGAGCAGTTCTTC.

On this clone itself: Additional DNA sequences in this sample encode the identical CDR3. This chain joins TRBV6-1 and TRBJ1-1; perhaps TRBD1 as D (5 bases). The germline gives CDR1 MNHNS, CDR2 SASEGT. The ends were cut back, 3 bases at V and 2 bases at J, with 7 bases in the middle. This CDR3 is 13 amino acids long. DNA for the CDR3: TGTGCCAGCAGTGACAGGGTAAACACTGAAGCTTTCTTT. It codes for CASSDRVNTEAFF.

The V gene is TRBV5-1, the J gene TRBJ2-7; 13 bases match TRBD2. V lost 0 bases to trimming and J lost 4 bases; unmatched junction nucleotides: 1. The CDR3 runs to 15 residues. Germline V gives CDR1 SGHRS, CDR2 YFSETQ. The CDR3 coding sequence is TGCGCCAGCAGCTTGGGGGGACTAGCGGGATACGAGCAGTACTTC. This sequence encodes CASSLGGLAGYEQYF. The full variable domain, in which reference TRBV5-1 and TRBJ2-7 provide the parts outside the CDR3, is KAGVTQTPRYLIKTRGQQVTLSCSPISGHRSVSWYQQTPGQGLQFLFEYFSETQRNKGNFPGRFSGRQFSNSRSEMNVSTLELGDSALYLCASSLGGLAGYEQYFGPGTRLTVT.

A remark on this clone: The sample holds other DNA sequences that translate to the same CDR3. This chain uses TRBV28 with TRBJ2-5, with 7 bases matching TRBD2. The CDR3 has 13 residues. Losses at the gene ends were 8 bases for V and 5 bases for J; bases not matched to a gene: 8. Germline CDR1 and CDR2: MDHEN and SYDVKM. CDR3: CASRGGGAETQYF. CDR3 nucleotide sequence: TGTGCCAGCCGTGGGGGGGGTGCGGAGACCCAGTACTTC.

The V and J genes are TRBV14 and TRBJ2-1; D remains unclear. Trimming cost V 4 bases and J 0 bases, with 13 bases left between them. Germline CDR1 reads SGHDN; CDR2 reads FVKESK. The CDR3 consists of 16 residues. The CDR3 nucleotides are TGTGCCAGCAGCCGCCTTGGCGGCAGCTCCTACAATGAGCAGTTCTTC. It codes for CASSRLGGSSYNEQFF.

The V gene is TRBV18, the J gene TRBJ1-2, with 8 nucleotides matching TRBD1. The trim removed 3 bases at V and 4 bases at J, leaving 10 bases unmatched. Germline V gene sequence: CDR1 KGHSH, CDR2 LQKENI. The CDR3 has 16 residues. The DNA of the CDR3 is TGTGCCAGCTCACCCCCGCGGACAGGGAGCCCCTATGGCTACACCTTC. This sequence encodes CASSPPRTGSPYGYTF.

In its sample, this clone was seen a few times. This chain uses TRBV19 with TRBJ1-1; D is unclear. The CDR3 totals 12 residues. The ends were cut back, 3 bases at V and 5 bases at J, with 7 bases in the middle. Germline V lookup: CDR1 LNHDA, CDR2 SQIVND (reference sequence). CDR3 sequence reads: CASSMTRTEAFF. As DNA, the CDR3 is TGTGCCAGTAGTATGACTCGGACTGAAGCTTTCTTT.